This T cell receptor beta chain appears in the sequencing data of a study of cytomegalovirus exposure and HLA in healthy donors. Remarks on this clone: Its antigen is not identified. Additional DNA sequences in this sample encode the identical CDR3.

Study-wide points: Segments of the TCR beta V type were, in most cases, productive about 87% or about 30% of the time in an earlier analysis. The authors later found most CMV-associated TCR beta chains appeared HLA-restricted. CMV antigen specificity was confirmed in vitro for three CMV-associated chains.

Donors sampled were nominally healthy, though unrecorded immune exposures were likely. Researchers ran the PCR with 60 Vbeta and 13 Jbeta primers. The data were produced by immunoSEQ multiplex PCR, yet TCRdb's version contains in-frame clones alone and is incomplete. This sample's table reports 200,000 to 250,000 clones. Sequenced sample: PBMCs. The clonotype was recovered from a girl between 2 and 10 years old in good health and CMV-seropositive.

This CDR3 reads CASSWGQGNQPQHF. CDR3 nucleotide sequence: TGTGCCAGCAGTTGGGGACAGGGCAATCAGCCCCAGCATTTT. V usage is TRBV6-5 and J usage is TRBJ1-5; 8 bases agree with TRBD1. This CDR3 has 14 residues. The V gene end was trimmed by 4 bases and the J gene end by 2 bases; junction bases not matched to a gene: 1. The germline gives CDR1 MNHEY, CDR2 SVGAGI.